This T cell receptor (beta chain) is from a study of cytomegalovirus exposure and HLA in healthy donors. Study-wide background: Among the 350 to 500 donors who were genotyped, about 80% fell in the genetic ancestry cluster that is associated with self-reported Caucasian donors. Notes on the study in general: In vitro checks showed that a few CMV-associated chains really do target CMV antigens. Productive rates of about 90% or about 30% were seen for most TCR beta V segments in an earlier analysis.

Primers for the PCR totalled 60 Vbeta and 13 Jbeta. Data came from immunoSEQ multiplex PCR; TCRdb stores just in-frame clones and leaves some out. The sample records around 140,000 clones, over 80% being singletons. In this sample, this clone turned up once. Its antigen is not known. Germline V lookup: CDR1 MGHRA, CDR2 YSYEKL. V lost 0 bases and J lost 8; bases outside the gene matches: 7. The CDR3 is 16 amino acids. This clonotype was sampled from a man in his forties in good health and CMV-seronegative. The specimen was PBMCs. The chain recombines TRBV4-1 with TRBJ2-1; 10 bases align to TRBD2. CDR3 bases: TGCGCCAGCAGCCAAGATTCTAGCGGGGGTTCGGATGAGCAGTTCTTC. Amino acids: CASSQDSSGGSDEQFF.